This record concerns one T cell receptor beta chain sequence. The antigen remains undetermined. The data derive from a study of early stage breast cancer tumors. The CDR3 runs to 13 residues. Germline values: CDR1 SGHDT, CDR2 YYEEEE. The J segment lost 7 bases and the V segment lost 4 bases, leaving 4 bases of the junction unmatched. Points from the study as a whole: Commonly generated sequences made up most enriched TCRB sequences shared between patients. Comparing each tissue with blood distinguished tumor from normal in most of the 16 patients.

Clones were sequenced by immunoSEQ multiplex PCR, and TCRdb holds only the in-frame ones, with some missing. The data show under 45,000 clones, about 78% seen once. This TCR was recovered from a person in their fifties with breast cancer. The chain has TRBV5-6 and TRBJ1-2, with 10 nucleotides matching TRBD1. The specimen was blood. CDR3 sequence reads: CASSPGTGAGYTF. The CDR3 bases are TGTGCCAGCAGCCCCGGGACAGGGGCTGGCTACACCTTC.